This TCR beta chain was retrieved from a study of T cells in Graves' hyperthyroidism and ophthalmopathy. PBMCs came from 9 to 10 ml fresh peripheral blood. The CDR3 regions of TCR beta were amplified from RNA transcripts. During a first-round RT-PCR of the TCR CDR3, the HTBI primer set was used. One entry per CDR3 protein results from TCRdb running MiXCR on the multiplex PCR reads. Of nearly 600,000 distinct CDR3 sequences in the sample, approximately 14% were seen once. Germline assignment: CDR1 DFQATT and CDR2 SNEGSKA (reference sequence). Trimming removed 0 bases at V and 6 bases at J, with 18 bases between. The CDR3 is 15 amino acids.

The specimen sequenced was blood. The chain joins TRBV20-1 to TRBJ2-7; D could derive from TRBD1 or TRBD2 (5 bases each). The clonotype was recovered from a woman aged 18-29 years with Graves' ophthalmopathy. Written as DNA, the CDR3 is TGCAGTGCTAGAGATGGCGGCAGGGTAGCGTCCGAGCAGTACTTC. Amino acid sequence: CSARDGGRVASEQYF.